This section outlines one T cell receptor beta chain sequence together with its context. These data come from a study of technical replicates of blood from a few donors. TCRdb's table, derived via immunoSEQ multiplex PCR, lists solely in-frame clones and lacks some. The repertoire has approximately 73,000 clones, approximately 93% of them found once; the top ten carry about 0.37%. The germline CDR1 and CDR2 sequences are SGHDT and YYEEEE. Trimming pared 4 bases from V and 0 bases from J, leaving 14 bases between. CDR3 size: 15 residues. V usage is TRBV5-6 and J usage is TRBJ2-7; D is undetermined. This clonotype was sampled from a human donor in good health. Sequencing input: T cells isolated from PBMCs. The CDR3 region has the DNA TGTGCCAGCAGCCTGGCCCCCACGAGCTCCTACGAGCAGTACTTC. As protein: CASSLAPTSSYEQYF.